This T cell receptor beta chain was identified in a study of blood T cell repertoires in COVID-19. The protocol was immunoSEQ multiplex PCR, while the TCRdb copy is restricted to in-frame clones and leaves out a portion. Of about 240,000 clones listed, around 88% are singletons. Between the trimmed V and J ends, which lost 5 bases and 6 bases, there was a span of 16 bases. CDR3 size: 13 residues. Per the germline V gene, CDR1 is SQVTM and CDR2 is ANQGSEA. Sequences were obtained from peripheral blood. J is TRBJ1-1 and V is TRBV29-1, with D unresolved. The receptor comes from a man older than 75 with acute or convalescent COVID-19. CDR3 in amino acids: CSVHRGERAEAFF. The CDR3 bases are TGCAGCGTTCATCGCGGGGAACGGGCTGAAGCTTTCTTT.